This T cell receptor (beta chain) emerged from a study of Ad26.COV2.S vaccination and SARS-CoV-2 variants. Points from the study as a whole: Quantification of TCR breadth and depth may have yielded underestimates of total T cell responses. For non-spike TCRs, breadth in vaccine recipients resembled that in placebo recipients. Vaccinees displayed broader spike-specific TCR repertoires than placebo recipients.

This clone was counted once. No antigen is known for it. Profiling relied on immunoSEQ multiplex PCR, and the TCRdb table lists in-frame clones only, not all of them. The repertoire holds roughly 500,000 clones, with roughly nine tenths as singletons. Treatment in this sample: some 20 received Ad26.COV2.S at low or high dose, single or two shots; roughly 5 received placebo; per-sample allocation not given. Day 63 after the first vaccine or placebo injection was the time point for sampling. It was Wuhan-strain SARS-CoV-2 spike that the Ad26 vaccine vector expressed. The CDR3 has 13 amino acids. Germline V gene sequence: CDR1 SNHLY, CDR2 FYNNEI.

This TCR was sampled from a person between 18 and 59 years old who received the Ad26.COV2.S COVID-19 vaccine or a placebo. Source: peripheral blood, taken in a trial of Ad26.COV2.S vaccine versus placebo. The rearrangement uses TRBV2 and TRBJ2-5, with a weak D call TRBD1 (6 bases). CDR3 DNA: TGTGCAGCCCGCACAGGGATTGGGGAGACCCAGTACTTC. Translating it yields CAARTGIGETQYF.